This TCR beta chain was sequenced in a study of blood T cells in healthy people across ages. Study conclusions and caveats: As naive T cell percentage varied, TCR beta diversity correlated strongly with it.

With respect to this clonotype: As yet, its antigen is unknown.

Trimming cost V 7 bases and J 7 bases, with 8 bases left between them. Germline values: CDR1 WSHSY, CDR2 SAAADI. CDR3 size: 11 residues. Primers used in a second PCR of about 7 to 11 cycles were a sample-barcoded 5' primer and a J-beta primer mix. Each cDNA was tagged by a template-switch adaptor containing 12 random nucleotides. TCRdb reprocessed the 5' RACE reads via MiXCR and lists one record per CDR3 protein. This sample carries approximately 360,000 distinct CDR3 sequences, about half of them seen once, and the ten largest clones take under 65%. Each of the donors had approximately 10 milliliters of peripheral blood drawn into EDTA-treated Vacutainer tubes.

The V and J genes are TRBV10-2 and TRBJ1-3; the D gene is possibly TRBD1 (5 bases). The clonotype comes from a man in his sixties in good health. Sequenced: blood. CDR3 in DNA: TGCGCCAGCATGACAGCTAACACCATATATTTT. It yields the protein CASMTANTIYF.